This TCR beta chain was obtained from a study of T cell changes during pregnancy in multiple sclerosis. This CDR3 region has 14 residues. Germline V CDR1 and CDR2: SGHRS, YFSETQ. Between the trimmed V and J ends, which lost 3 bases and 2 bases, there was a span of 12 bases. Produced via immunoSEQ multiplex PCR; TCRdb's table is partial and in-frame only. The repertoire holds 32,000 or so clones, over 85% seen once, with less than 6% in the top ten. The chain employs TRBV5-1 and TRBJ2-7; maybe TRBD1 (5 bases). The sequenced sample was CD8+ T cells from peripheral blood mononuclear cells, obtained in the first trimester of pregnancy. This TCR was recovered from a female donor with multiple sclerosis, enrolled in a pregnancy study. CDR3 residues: CASSWGIGPYEQYF. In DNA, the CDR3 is TGCGCCAGCAGCTGGGGCATAGGTCCCTACGAGCAGTACTTC.